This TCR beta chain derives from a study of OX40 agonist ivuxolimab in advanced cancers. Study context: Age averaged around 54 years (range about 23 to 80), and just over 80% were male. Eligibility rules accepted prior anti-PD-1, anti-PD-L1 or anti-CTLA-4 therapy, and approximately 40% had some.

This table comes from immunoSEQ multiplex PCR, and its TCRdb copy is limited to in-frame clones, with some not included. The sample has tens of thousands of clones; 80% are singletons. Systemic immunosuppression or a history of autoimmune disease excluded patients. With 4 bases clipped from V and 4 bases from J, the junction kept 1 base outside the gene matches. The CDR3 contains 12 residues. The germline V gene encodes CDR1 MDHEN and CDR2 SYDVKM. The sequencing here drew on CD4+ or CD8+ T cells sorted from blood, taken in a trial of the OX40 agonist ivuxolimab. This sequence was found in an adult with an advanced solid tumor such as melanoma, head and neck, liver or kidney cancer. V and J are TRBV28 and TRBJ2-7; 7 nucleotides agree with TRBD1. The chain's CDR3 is CASSWDSYEQYF. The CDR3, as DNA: TGTGCCAGCAGTTGGGACAGTTACGAGCAGTACTTC.